Included here is one TCR beta chain sequence, with context. The data derive from a study of blood T cell repertoires in COVID-19. About the study: Some COVID-19 samples were acute and others convalescent; all came from the United States, Italy and Spain. PBMCs, B-cell-depleted T cells, or T cells were the source of the cDNA or gDNA that made up the material.

In the original analysis: Estimation of nucleated cell counts relied on the amplification of reference gene primers. Sequencing used immunoSEQ multiplex PCR; TCRdb keeps in-frame clones, though not all of them. V, J and clone size were drawn from that table, and D and trimming were deduced from the DNA. The sample yields under 200,000 clones, under 80% seen once. Sequencing used peripheral blood. The clonotype originates from a man between 65 and 85 years old with acute or convalescent COVID-19.

The CDR3 DNA follows: TGCGCCAGCAGTCACTCAGAGGGACAGGGGGGAACTAATGAAAAACTGTTTTTT. It codes for CASSHSEGQGGTNEKLFF. The chain recombines TRBV23-1 with TRBJ1-4, with 11 bases fitting TRBD1. TRBV23-1 falls under the ORF class, with uncertain function. CDR3 length: 18 amino acids. V lost 3 bases and J lost 1; bases outside the gene matches: 7.